This is a list of T cell receptor beta chains from one sample in a study of cytomegalovirus exposure and HLA in healthy donors. Libraries were prepared by immunoSEQ multiplex PCR; TCRdb keeps only in-frame clonotypes and omits some of them. Of about 59,000 clones listed, around 92% are singletons. Sample: PBMCs. These receptors were obtained from a man younger than 40 in good health and CMV-seropositive. CDR3s include the opening cysteine and the closing phenylalanine or tryptophan. D genes are given only for firm matches. Not all rows give a size; the values are once, few, many and, for expanded clones, a class.

J	V	D	size	CDR3	DNA
TRBJ2-2	TRBV2	NA	NA	CASSWGQNTGELFF	TGTGCCAGCAGTTGGGGGCAAAACACCGGGGAGCTGTTTTTT
TRBJ2-5	TRBV4-2	TRBD2	NA	CASSLGTRGGETQYF	TGTGCCAGCAGCCTCGGGACTAGGGGGGGAGAGACCCAGTACTTC
TRBJ2-3	TRBV11-2	NA	NA	CASSLVTSPADTQYF	TGTGCCAGCAGCTTAGTAACGAGTCCCGCAGATACGCAGTATTTT
TRBJ2-5	TRBV27	NA	NA	CAAGGRLGTQYF	TGTGCCGCCGGGGGGCGGCTAGGGACCCAGTACTTC
TRBJ1-4	TRBV30	TRBD1	NA	CATGQGGEKLFF	TGTGCCACGGGACAGGGAGGCGAAAAACTGTTTTTT
TRBJ1-1	TRBV2	TRBD1	NA	CAGDQGAARNTEAFF	TGTGCCGGAGATCAGGGGGCGGCTCGGAACACTGAAGCTTTCTTT
TRBJ1-3	TRBV5-1	NA	NA	CASSQTPASGNTIYF	TGCGCCAGCAGTCAAACACCTGCCTCTGGAAACACCATATATTTT
TRBJ2-1	TRBV15	TRBD2	NA	CATSRGILAGDYNEQFF	TGTGCCACCAGCAGAGGTATACTAGCGGGAGACTACAATGAGCAGTTCTTC
TRBJ1-1	TRBV4-1	TRBD1	NA	CASSHGTAENTEAFF	TGCGCCAGCAGCCACGGGACAGCGGAGAACACTGAAGCTTTCTTT
TRBJ1-2	TRBV5-4	NA	NA	CASSFYGGAEVGYTF	TGTGCCAGCAGCTTTTACGGGGGGGCAGAAGTTGGCTACACCTTC
TRBJ2-7	TRBV7-2	TRBD1	NA	CASSSWTGPYEQYF	TGTGCCAGCAGCTCCTGGACAGGGCCCTACGAGCAGTACTTC
TRBJ1-1	TRBV19	NA	NA	CASSWGEGNTEAFF	TGTGCCAGTAGTTGGGGGGAGGGAAACACTGAAGCTTTCTTT
TRBJ2-3	TRBV9	TRBD2	once	CASNIPGLATDTQYF	TGTGCCAGCAATATTCCGGGACTAGCCACAGATACGCAGTATTTT
TRBJ2-5	TRBV21-1	NA	NA	CASSKAYQGASPQGRETQYF	TGTGCCAGCAGCAAAGCGTATCAGGGGGCCTCACCCCAGGGTAGGGAGACCCAGTACTTC
TRBJ1-6	TRBV27	TRBD1	NA	CASSPTGTGYSPLHF	TGTGCCAGCAGTCCTACCGGGACAGGGTATTCACCCCTCCACTTT
TRBJ2-7	TRBV10-3	NA	NA	CAISESGGEQYF	TGTGCCATCAGTGAGTCCGGCGGGGAGCAGTACTTC
TRBJ1-2	TRBV7-9	NA	NA	CASSTRSALRGYTF	TGTGCCAGCAGCACCCGTTCAGCGCTCCGGGGCTACACCTTC
TRBJ2-7	TRBV7-9	TRBD1	NA	CASSLATGRYEQYF	TGTGCCAGCAGCTTAGCGACAGGGCGGTACGAGCAGTACTTC
TRBJ2-7	TRBV28	NA	NA	CASSLLGAEQYF	TGTGCCAGCAGTTTGCTAGGGGCCGAGCAGTACTTC
TRBJ2-7	TRBV7-8	TRBD1	once	CASSGRDRAYEQYF	TGTGCCAGCAGCGGCCGGGACAGGGCCTACGAGCAGTACTTC
TRBJ2-7	TRBV19	TRBD1	NA	CASSPGQEPYEQYF	TGTGCCAGTAGCCCAGGACAGGAGCCCTACGAGCAGTACTTC
TRBJ2-1	TRBV4-1	TRBD2	NA	CASSQDRGSGRPLKSYNEQFF	TGCGCCAGCAGCCAAGATCGAGGTAGCGGGAGGCCCCTAAAGTCCTACAATGAGCAGTTCTTC
TRBJ2-5	TRBV21-1	NA	once	CASRKLPGLAGGGQYF	TGTGCCAGCAGGAAACTCCCGGGACTAGCGGGAGGGGGCCAGTACTTC
TRBJ1-1	TRBV18	NA	NA	CASSREVTNTEAFF	TGTGCCAGCTCACGGGAGGTCACGAACACTGAAGCTTTCTTT
TRBJ1-2	TRBV15	TRBD1	NA	CATSGDRANGYTF	TGTGCCACCAGCGGAGACAGGGCAAATGGCTACACCTTC
TRBJ2-3	TRBV5-8	TRBD2	NA	CASSPNLLAGGDTQYF	TGTGCCAGCAGCCCAAACCTCCTAGCGGGAGGAGATACGCAGTATTTT
TRBJ2-2	TRBV4-2	NA	NA	CASSQDRGNRELFF	TGTGCCAGCAGCCAAGATCGAGGGAACAGGGAGCTGTTTTTT
TRBJ1-4	TRBV18	TRBD1	NA	CASSSRDRPNEKLFF	TGTGCCAGCTCATCACGGGACAGACCAAATGAAAAACTGTTTTTT
TRBJ1-1	TRBV7-6	NA	NA	CASSLDMNTEAFF	TGTGCCAGCAGCTTAGATATGAACACTGAAGCTTTCTTT
TRBJ1-6	TRBV19	TRBD1	NA	CASSTGTGHNSPLHF	TGTGCCAGTAGTACCGGGACAGGGCATAATTCACCCCTCCACTTT
TRBJ1-4	TRBV30	NA	NA	CACRTDTNEKLFF	TGTGCCTGCCGGACAGATACTAATGAAAAACTGTTTTTT
TRBJ1-3	TRBV19	TRBD1	NA	CATGTGDNSGNTIYF	TGTGCCACCGGTACAGGGGATAACTCTGGAAACACCATATATTTT
TRBJ2-7	TRBV13	NA	NA	CASSLEAGAYEQYF	TGTGCCAGCAGCTTAGAGGCAGGGGCTTACGAGCAGTACTTC
TRBJ2-1	TRBV11-2	TRBD1	NA	CASSLGWTGEGNEQFF	TGTGCCAGCAGCTTAGGTTGGACAGGGGAAGGCAATGAGCAGTTCTTC
TRBJ1-1	TRBV5-4	TRBD1	NA	CASSRPGTGTAEAFF	TGTGCCAGCAGCCGTCCCGGGACAGGGACCGCTGAAGCTTTCTTT
TRBJ1-5	TRBV30	NA	NA	CAWRSGSLTQHF	TGTGCCTGGAGGTCCGGGTCCCTGACCCAGCATTTT
TRBJ2-3	TRBV7-2	NA	NA	CASSSGGGRADTQYF	TGTGCCAGCAGCTCAGGGGGCGGGAGAGCAGATACGCAGTATTTT
TRBJ1-5	TRBV18	NA	NA	CASSPTVSQPQHF	TGTGCCAGCTCACCGACAGTTAGTCAGCCCCAGCATTTT
TRBJ2-1	TRBV25-1	TRBD2	NA	CASSEYIKLAGGGEQFF	TGTGCCAGCAGTGAATATATCAAACTAGCGGGAGGAGGAGAGCAGTTCTTC
TRBJ2-3	TRBV5-1	TRBD1	NA	CASRSETGATTDTQYF	TGCGCCAGCAGATCGGAGACAGGGGCGACGACAGATACGCAGTATTTT
TRBJ2-7	TRBV6-5	TRBD2	NA	CASSYLPSGSSYEQYF	TGTGCCAGCAGTTACCTCCCTAGCGGGAGCTCCTACGAGCAGTACTTC
TRBJ2-5	TRBV27	TRBD2	NA	CASSFSLAGAETQYF	TGTGCCAGCAGTTTTAGCCTAGCGGGAGCGGAGACCCAGTACTTC
TRBJ2-3	TRBV6-1	NA	NA	CASGGNRGDTQYF	TGTGCCAGCGGGGGGAATAGAGGAGATACGCAGTATTTT
TRBJ1-1	TRBV30	NA	NA	CAWRWGEGTEAFF	TGTGCCTGGAGATGGGGGGAAGGGACTGAAGCTTTCTTT
TRBJ2-1	TRBV12-5	TRBD1	NA	CASGLVLLGQGFYNEQFF	TGTGCTAGTGGTTTGGTACTCCTAGGACAGGGGTTCTACAATGAGCAGTTCTTC
TRBJ1-2	TRBV7-9	TRBD1	NA	CASSATGGANYGYTF	TGTGCCAGCAGCGCCACAGGGGGCGCGAACTATGGCTACACCTTC
TRBJ2-5	TRBV6-5	TRBD1	NA	CASRTGPQETQYF	TGTGCCAGCCGGACAGGGCCCCAAGAGACCCAGTACTTC
TRBJ1-2	TRBV25-1	TRBD1	few	CASSEQTGGYGYTF	TGTGCCAGCAGTGAACAGACAGGGGGCTATGGCTACACCTTC
TRBJ2-3	TRBV19	TRBD1	NA	CATMGTGGTDTQYF	TGTGCCACCATGGGGACAGGGGGCACAGATACGCAGTATTTT